A selection of T cell receptor beta chains follows, all from one sample in a study of OX40 agonist ivuxolimab in advanced cancers. The assay was immunoSEQ multiplex PCR, and TCRdb's table has in-frame clones only and misses some. The sample carries some 51,000 clones, approximately 86% recorded once. This sample comprised CD4+ or CD8+ T cells sorted from blood, obtained in a trial of the OX40 agonist ivuxolimab. The receptors here all came from an adult with an advanced solid tumor such as melanoma, head and neck, liver or kidney cancer. CDR3s include the opening cysteine and the closing phenylalanine or tryptophan. D genes are given only for firm matches. Clone size, where shown, is once, few, many, or a class for clones that have expanded.

d_gene,j_gene,abundance,v_gene,CDR3nt,CDR3aa
NA,TRBJ2-3,NA,TRBV2,TGTGCCAGCAGTTCCCGGGACATGGTGTCTGATACGCAGTATTTT,CASSSRDMVSDTQYF
NA,TRBJ2-2,NA,TRBV9,TGTGCCAGCAGTTTGGGATCCTTAGGCACCGGGGAGCTGTTTTTT,CASSLGSLGTGELFF
NA,TRBJ2-4,NA,TRBV6-1,TGTGCCAGTCACCGACAGGGAGGTGACATTCAGTACTTC,CASHRQGGDIQYF
NA,TRBJ2-3,NA,TRBV9,TGTGCCAGCAGCGTAGGGCGGGCGAGAGACACAGATACGCAGTATTTT,CASSVGRARDTDTQYF
NA,TRBJ2-1,NA,TRBV11-2,TGTGCCAGCAACAATCACGGGGACAATGAGCAGTTCTTC,CASNNHGDNEQFF
NA,TRBJ2-5,few,TRBV29-1,TGCAGCGTCCTCCGGGGGGCAGAGACCCAGTACTTC,CSVLRGAETQYF
TRBD2,TRBJ2-1,NA,TRBV29-1,TGCAGCGTTTCCCCTAGCGGGAGCTATGAGCAGTTCTTC,CSVSPSGSYEQFF
NA,TRBJ2-6,NA,TRBV27,TGTGCCAGCAGTTTATACAGCAGGGGAGCTGGGGCCAACGTCCTGACTTTC,CASSLYSRGAGANVLTF
NA,TRBJ2-3,once,TRBV15,TGTGCCACCAGCAGGGAGCTTGTGGGGAGCACAGATACGCAGTATTTT,CATSRELVGSTDTQYF
NA,TRBJ1-4,NA,TRBV4-1,TGCGCCAGCAGCCAAGGGGGCCCGGGCCGTGAAAAACTGTTTTTT,CASSQGGPGREKLFF
NA,TRBJ2-3,NA,TRBV11-2,TGTGCCAGCAGCTTAGCACCTTCCGTAAGCTCTAGCACAGATACGCAGTATTTT,CASSLAPSVSSSTDTQYF
TRBD2,TRBJ2-1,NA,TRBV2,TGTGCCAGCAGAGCGACTAGCGGGATGGGTTATGAGCAGTTCTTC,CASRATSGMGYEQFF
NA,TRBJ1-5,NA,TRBV6-6,TGTGCCAGCAGGCCGTTTGAGGCCGTCCGTTCGCCCCAGCATTTT,CASRPFEAVRSPQHF
TRBD2,TRBJ2-1,NA,TRBV5-1,TGCGCCAGCAGCTTGGGACTAGCGGGATCTGAGCAGTTCTTC,CASSLGLAGSEQFF
NA,TRBJ2-7,NA,TRBV28,TGTGCCAGCAGTATGCCCGGGACCCTTTACTACGAGCAGTACTTC,CASSMPGTLYYEQYF
NA,TRBJ2-3,NA,TRBV9,TGTGCCAGCAGCGTAGGTGATACGCAGTATTTT,CASSVGDTQYF
TRBD2,TRBJ2-1,NA,TRBV19,TGTGCCAGTAGGCGGACTAGCGGGAGATTTAATGAGCAGTTCTTC,CASRRTSGRFNEQFF
NA,TRBJ2-3,NA,TRBV19,TGTGCCAGTAGAAACGGTCACTACCGCACAGATACGCAGTATTTT,CASRNGHYRTDTQYF
TRBD1,TRBJ1-1,NA,TRBV7-9,TGTGCCAGCAGCTTACCCCCCACAGGGGGGCGGAACACTGAAGCTTTCTTT,CASSLPPTGGRNTEAFF
NA,TRBJ1-5,NA,TRBV2,TGTGCCAGCAGTCGGTCTCGAGGAAATCAGCCCCAGCATTTT,CASSRSRGNQPQHF
NA,TRBJ2-3,NA,TRBV28,TGTGCCAGCAGTCCCTTTGGGGTCACAGATACGCAGTATTTT,CASSPFGVTDTQYF
NA,TRBJ1-2,NA,TRBV4-1,TGCGCCAGCAGCCAGACAACCTTTTCCACCGGGCTCAAAGAGCGTGGCTACACCTTC,CASSQTTFSTGLKERGYTF
NA,TRBJ1-5,few,TRBV4-1,TGCGCCAGCAGCCAGGCTATCATTCGGGGAGGCAATCAGCCCCAGCATTTT,CASSQAIIRGGNQPQHF
NA,TRBJ2-7,NA,TRBV6-6,TGTGCCAGCAGTTACTCAGGGGCAGGGGACGAGCAGTACTTC,CASSYSGAGDEQYF
TRBD1,TRBJ2-7,NA,TRBV11-3,TGTGCCAGCAGCTTAGGGGCAGGGGGCGAGCAGTACTTC,CASSLGAGGEQYF
NA,TRBJ2-7,once,TRBV27,TGTGCCAGCAGTCCCTTCGGTAGTTACGAGCAGTACTTC,CASSPFGSYEQYF
NA,TRBJ2-5,NA,TRBV2,TGTGCCAGCAGTGAAATACACAGACAAGAGACCCAGTACTTC,CASSEIHRQETQYF
NA,TRBJ1-4,NA,TRBV28,TGTGCCAGCAGGGGCAGGGAAAGCAGAACTAATGAAAAACTGTTTTTT,CASRGRESRTNEKLFF
NA,TRBJ2-7,NA,TRBV5-1,TGCGCCAGCAGCTTTGAGGGGGGGTTCCGCGAGCAGTACTTC,CASSFEGGFREQYF
NA,TRBJ2-3,NA,TRBV9,TGTGCCAGCAGCGTAACCAAGGATACGCAGTATTTT,CASSVTKDTQYF
NA,TRBJ2-2,few,TRBV6-6,TGTGCCAGCAGTTACGCAGGGGGGGAGCTGTTTTTT,CASSYAGGELFF
NA,TRBJ1-5,NA,TRBV5-1,TGCGCCAGCAGCTTGGAGCCTTGGACCCGGCCCCAGCATTTT,CASSLEPWTRPQHF
NA,TRBJ2-1,NA,TRBV10-2,TGCGCCAGCAGTGAGCCCACCGGGGGCCCCGGGATGCATAATGAGCAGTTCTTC,CASSEPTGGPGMHNEQFF
NA,TRBJ1-5,NA,TRBV5-6,TGTGCCAGCAGCTTGGGGACAGTCTACAATCAGCCCCAGCATTTT,CASSLGTVYNQPQHF
TRBD1,TRBJ1-1,NA,TRBV19,TGTGCCAGTAGTTTACCCGGGACAGGGGGGGGAGAAGCTTTCTTT,CASSLPGTGGGEAFF
NA,TRBJ2-7,NA,TRBV19,TGTGCCAGTAGTGATAGCAACGAGCAGTACTTC,CASSDSNEQYF
TRBD2,TRBJ2-3,once,TRBV19,TGTGCCAGTAGTTCGACCGGGACTAGCGGGAGACTCACAGATACGCAGTATTTT,CASSSTGTSGRLTDTQYF
NA,TRBJ1-1,NA,TRBV11-3,TGTGCCAGCAGCTTAGGGCCAGGCACTGAAGCTTTCTTT,CASSLGPGTEAFF
NA,TRBJ1-1,NA,TRBV11-2,TGTGCCAGCGGCCGGGTCATGAACACTGAAGCTTTCTTT,CASGRVMNTEAFF
TRBD2,TRBJ2-1,NA,TRBV28,TGTGCCAGCACATCCTCCGGACTAGCGGGAGACAATGAGCAGTTCTTC,CASTSSGLAGDNEQFF
NA,TRBJ2-1,NA,TRBV7-9,TGTGCCAGCAGACCCGTCCAAAGCCCCTCGCATGAGCAGTTCTTC,CASRPVQSPSHEQFF
NA,TRBJ2-2,NA,TRBV18,TGTGCCAGCTCACCATCGGGGGAGCTGTTTTTT,CASSPSGELFF
TRBD1,TRBJ2-3,few,TRBV4-1,TGCGCCAGCAGCCAAACTACCGGGACAGGGGGCGGAGATACGCAGTATTTT,CASSQTTGTGGGDTQYF
NA,TRBJ1-6,NA,TRBV5-1,TGCGCCAGCAGCTTGGGGGGTACGAGCTCCTATAATTCACCCCTCCACTTT,CASSLGGTSSYNSPLHF
TRBD1,TRBJ2-3,once,TRBV23-1,TGCGCCAGCAGTCAATTGTGGCAGGGGGACCCCACAGATACGCAGTATTTT,CASSQLWQGDPTDTQYF
TRBD1,TRBJ1-2,NA,TRBV10-3,TGTGCCATCGGGGGACAGGGCGGGTCCTATGGCTACACCTTC,CAIGGQGGSYGYTF